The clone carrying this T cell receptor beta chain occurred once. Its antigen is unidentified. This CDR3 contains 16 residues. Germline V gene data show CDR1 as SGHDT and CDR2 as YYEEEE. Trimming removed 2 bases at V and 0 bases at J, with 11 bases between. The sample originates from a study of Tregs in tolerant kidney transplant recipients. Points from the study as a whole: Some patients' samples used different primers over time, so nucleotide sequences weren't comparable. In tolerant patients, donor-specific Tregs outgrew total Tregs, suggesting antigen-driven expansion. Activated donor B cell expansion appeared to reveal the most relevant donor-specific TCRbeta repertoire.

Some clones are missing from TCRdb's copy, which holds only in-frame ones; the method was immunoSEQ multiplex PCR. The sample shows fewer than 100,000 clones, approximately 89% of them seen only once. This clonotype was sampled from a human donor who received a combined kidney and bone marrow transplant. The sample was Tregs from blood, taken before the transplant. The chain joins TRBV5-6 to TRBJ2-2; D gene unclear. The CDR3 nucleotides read TGTGCCAGCAGCTTTGGGATCCACGCGAACACCGGGGAGCTGTTTTTT. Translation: CASSFGIHANTGELFF.